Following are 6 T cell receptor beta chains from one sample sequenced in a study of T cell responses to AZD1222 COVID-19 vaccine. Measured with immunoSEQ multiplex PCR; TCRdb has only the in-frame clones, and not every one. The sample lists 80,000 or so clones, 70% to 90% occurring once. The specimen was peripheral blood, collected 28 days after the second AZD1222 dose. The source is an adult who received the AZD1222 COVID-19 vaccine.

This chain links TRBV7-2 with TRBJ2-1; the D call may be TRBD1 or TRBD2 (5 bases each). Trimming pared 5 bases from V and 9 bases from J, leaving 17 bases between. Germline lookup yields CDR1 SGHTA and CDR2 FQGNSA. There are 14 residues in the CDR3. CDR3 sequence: CASSHRDAGGEQFF. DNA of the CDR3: TGTGCCAGCAGCCACCGGGACGCGGGCGGTGAGCAGTTCTTC. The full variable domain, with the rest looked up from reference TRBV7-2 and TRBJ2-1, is GAGVSQSPSNKVTEKGKDVELRCDPISGHTALYWYRQSLGQGLEFLIYFQGNSAPDKSGLPSDRFSAERTGGSVSTLTIQRTQQEDSAVYLCASSHRDAGGEQFFGPGTRLTVL.

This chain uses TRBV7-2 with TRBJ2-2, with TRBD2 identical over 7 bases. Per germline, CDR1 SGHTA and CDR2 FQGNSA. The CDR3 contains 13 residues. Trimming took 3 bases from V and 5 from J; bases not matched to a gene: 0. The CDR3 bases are TGTGCCAGCAGCTTGGGGGGGACCGGGGAGCTGTTTTTT. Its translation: CASSLGGTGELFF.

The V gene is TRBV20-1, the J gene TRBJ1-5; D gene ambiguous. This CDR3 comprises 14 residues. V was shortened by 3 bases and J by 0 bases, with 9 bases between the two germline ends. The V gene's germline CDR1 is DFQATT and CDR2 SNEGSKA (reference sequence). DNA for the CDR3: TGCAGTGCTAGTAAGGGAATTAGCAATCAGCCCCAGCATTTT. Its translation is CSASKGISNQPQHF.

The DNA for the CDR3 is TGCGCCAGCAGCACACAGGGAGGGTCTGAAGCTTTCTTT. Translating it yields CASSTQGGSEAFF. The chain has TRBV5-1 and TRBJ1-1; tentative D call: TRBD1 (6 bases). Germline V gives CDR1 SGHRS, CDR2 YFSETQ. V was pared by 4 bases and J by 6 bases, with 13 bases between. The CDR3 length is 13 residues.

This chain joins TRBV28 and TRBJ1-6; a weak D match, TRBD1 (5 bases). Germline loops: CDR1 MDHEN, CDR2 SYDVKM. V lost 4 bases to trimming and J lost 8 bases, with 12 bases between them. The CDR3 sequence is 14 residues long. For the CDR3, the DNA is TGTGCCAGCAGTTACCGGGACTTAGATTCACCCCTCCACTTT. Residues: CASSYRDLDSPLHF.

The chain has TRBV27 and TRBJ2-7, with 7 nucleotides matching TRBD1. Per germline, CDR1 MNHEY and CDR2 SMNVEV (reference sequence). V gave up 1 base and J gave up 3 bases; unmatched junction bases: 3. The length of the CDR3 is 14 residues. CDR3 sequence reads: CASSLFAGGYEQYF. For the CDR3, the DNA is TGTGCCAGCAGTTTATTCGCAGGGGGCTACGAGCAGTACTTC.